The 27 T cell receptor beta chains below come from one sample, sequenced in a study of cytomegalovirus exposure and HLA in healthy donors. The primer mix had 60 Vbeta and 13 Jbeta primers. Only in-frame clones appear in the TCRdb table, and some are missing; sequencing was by immunoSEQ multiplex PCR. Here the sample spans approximately 150,000 clones, 70% to 85% being singletons. The sequenced material came from PBMCs. The origin of the receptors is a male donor in good health and CMV-seronegative.

This clone was detected only a few times. This sequence joins TRBV7-9 and TRBJ2-7; TRBD2 agrees at 7 bases. V lost 1 base to trimming and J lost 4 bases; unmatched junction nucleotides: 4. The germline gives CDR1 SEHNR, CDR2 FQNEAQ (reference sequence). This CDR3 is 14 amino acids long. The DNA of the CDR3 is TGTGCCAGCAGCTTAGTAGCAGCGGGGTACGAGCAGTACTTC. Amino acids: CASSLVAAGYEQYF. Based on the CDR3 plus reference TRBV7-9 and TRBJ2-7, the full variable domain is DTGVSQNPRHKITKRGQNVTFRCDPISEHNRLYWYRQTLGQGPEFLTYFQNEAQLEKSRLLSDRFSAERPKGSFSTLEIQRTEQGDSAMYLCASSLVAAGYEQYFGPGTRLTVT.

This sequence joins TRBV5-1 and TRBJ2-1; D not resolved. The germline V gene has CDR1 SGHRS and CDR2 YFSETQ. CDR3 length: 16 amino acids. V was shortened by 0 bases and J by 0 bases, with 10 bases between the two germline ends. In nucleotides, the CDR3 is TGCGCCAGCAGCTTGGCCCCAGCTAGCTCCTACAATGAGCAGTTCTTC. Its translation: CASSLAPASSYNEQFF.

CDR3 sequence reads: CASRSSTNDYEQYF. In DNA form, the CDR3 reads TGTGCCAGCAGATCGTCGACAAACGATTACGAGCAGTACTTC. The chain carries TRBV28 and TRBJ2-5, with unresolved D. TRBJ2-7 matches the DNA end more closely, so the J call is doubtful. Per germline, CDR1 MDHEN and CDR2 SYDVKM. The length of the CDR3 is 14 residues.

J is TRBJ1-3 and V is TRBV25-1, with D possibly being TRBD1 (6 bases). CDR3 length: 14 residues. In germline, CDR1 is MGHDK, CDR2 SYGVNS. Trimming left V 8 bases short and J 2 bases short, with 13 bases between. The DNA of the CDR3 is TGTGCCAGCTCAGGGGACGTTACTGGAAACACCATATATTTT. Its translation is CASSGDVTGNTIYF.

This chain uses TRBV2 with TRBJ1-4; D is possibly TRBD1 (5 bases). The germline V and J ends were trimmed by 2 bases and 9 bases, with 16 bases remaining between them. Germline V lookup: CDR1 SNHLY, CDR2 FYNNEI. The CDR3 is made up of 15 amino acids. Here the CDR3 DNA reads TGTGCCAGCAGTGAAATGGGGCAACTAATGAAAAAACTGTTTTTT. Its translation is CASSEMGQLMKKLFF.

The rearrangement uses TRBV5-1 and TRBJ2-5, with 7 bases lining up with TRBD2. The J segment lost 5 bases and the V segment lost 2 bases, leaving 6 bases of the junction unmatched. Germline CDR1 and CDR2: SGHRS and YFSETQ. The CDR3 spans 14 residues. CDR3 loop: CASSFGGRGETQYF. The CDR3 bases are TGCGCCAGCAGCTTCGGCGGGAGAGGGGAGACCCAGTACTTC.

CDR3 in amino acids: CASSQGQGGTEAFF. In nucleotides, the CDR3 is TGTGCCAGCAGCCAAGGGCAGGGAGGCACTGAAGCTTTCTTT. This sequence joins TRBV4-2 and TRBJ1-1, with D possibly TRBD1 on 5 matching bases. The CDR3 runs to 14 residues. The ends were cut back, 1 base at V and 4 bases at J, with 10 bases in the middle. From germline, CDR1 is LGHNA and CDR2 YNFKEQ.

V usage is TRBV7-9 and J usage is TRBJ2-1; TRBD1 agrees at 7 bases. The J segment lost 7 bases and the V segment lost 7 bases, leaving 10 bases of the junction unmatched. This CDR3 comprises 14 residues. Per germline, CDR1 SEHNR and CDR2 FQNEAQ (reference sequence). The CDR3 is CASTFTTGSNEQFF. For the CDR3, the DNA is TGTGCCAGCACTTTTACGACAGGGTCAAATGAGCAGTTCTTC.

The J gene is TRBJ2-5, the V gene TRBV11-2; D call uncertain. CDR1 is SGHAT and CDR2 is FQNNGV in the germline V gene. The CDR3 sequence is 15 residues long. The V and J ends lost 0 bases and 7 bases respectively, with 15 bases between them. CDR3 region: CASSLDLMAEGTQYF. Written as DNA, the CDR3 is TGTGCCAGCAGCTTAGATCTAATGGCGGAAGGGACCCAGTACTTC.

V and J are TRBV4-3 and TRBJ2-7; 10 bases fit TRBD1. Germline trimming cut 4 bases from V and 2 bases from J; bases unmatched to any gene: 2. CDR3 length: 14 residues. Germline lookup yields CDR1 LGHNA and CDR2 YSLEER. Here the CDR3 reads CASSPGTGAYEQYF. CDR3 sequence (DNA): TGCGCCAGCAGCCCCGGGACAGGGGCCTACGAGCAGTACTTC.

The chain has TRBV2 and TRBJ2-1; D is possibly TRBD2 (5 bases). V gave up 4 bases and J gave up 0 bases, with 7 bases separating them. The germline gives CDR1 SNHLY, CDR2 FYNNEI. The CDR3 totals 14 residues. DNA for the CDR3: TGTGCCAGCAGTGTGAGCGGCTCCTACAATGAGCAGTTCTTC. It yields the protein CASSVSGSYNEQFF. Full variable domain (remainder filled in from reference TRBV2 and TRBJ2-1): EPEVTQTPSHQVTQMGQEVILRCVPISNHLYFYWYRQILGQKVEFLVSFYNNEISEKSEIFDDQFSVERPDGSNFTLKIRSTKLEDSAMYFCASSVSGSYNEQFFGPGTRLTVL.

The rearrangement uses TRBV9 and TRBJ2-1, with 10 bases matching TRBD2. Germline V CDR1 and CDR2: SGDLS, YYNGEE. The junction had 3 bases not matched to a gene; V was cut back by 0 bases and J by 6 bases. This CDR3 region has 15 residues. CDR3 in amino acids: CASSVGASGSNEQFF. The CDR3 DNA reads as TGTGCCAGCAGCGTAGGCGCTAGCGGGAGCAATGAGCAGTTCTTC.

This clone was counted only a few times. The gene calls are TRBV19 and TRBJ1-5, with TRBD1 matching over 7 bases. The CDR3 consists of 14 residues. V shed 7 bases and J 7 bases; nucleotides not matched to a gene: 10. Per the germline V gene, CDR1 is LNHDA and CDR2 is SQIVND (reference sequence). The CDR3 is CASMIGGAKQPQHF. The CDR3 nucleotides are TGTGCCAGTATGATAGGGGGCGCTAAACAGCCCCAGCATTTT.

The chain recombines TRBV6-6 with TRBJ2-1, with D possibly being TRBD2 (7 bases). V was cut by 5 bases and J by 10 bases, with 15 bases left in between. The CDR3 runs 13 residues. The germline V gene encodes CDR1 MNHNY and CDR2 SVGAGI (reference sequence). This chain's CDR3 is CASSGGGTGEQFF. DNA of the CDR3: TGTGCCAGCAGTGGGGGGGGCACAGGGGAGCAGTTCTTC.

The chain uses TRBV29-1 and TRBJ2-5; D is undetermined. V lost 5 bases, J lost 4 bases, and 5 bases lay in between. CDR1 is SQVTM and CDR2 is ANQGSEA in the germline V gene. This CDR3 is built from 10 residues. CDR3 region: CSVFGETQYF. The CDR3 DNA follows: TGCAGCGTTTTCGGAGAGACCCAGTACTTC.

The chain couples TRBV30 to TRBJ2-7; 9 bases fit TRBD1. The CDR3 spans 14 residues. The germline V gene has CDR1 GTSNPN and CDR2 SVGIG (reference sequence). V lost 3 bases, J lost 4 bases, and 7 bases stayed unmatched. The CDR3 coding sequence is TGTGCCTGGAGGACCGGGACAGGGAAATACGAGCAGTACTTC. Translated: CAWRTGTGKYEQYF.

The V gene is TRBV9, the J gene TRBJ1-4; D not certain. Trimming left V 1 base short and J 7 bases short, with 17 bases between. Germline CDR1 reads SGDLS; CDR2 reads YYNGEE. The CDR3 is 16 amino acids. DNA of the CDR3: TGTGCCAGCAGCGTAAATGAGAGGTCTCCACCTGAAAAACTGTTTTTT. This gives the protein CASSVNERSPPEKLFF.

The chain carries TRBV29-1 and TRBJ2-3; D is unclear. Germline V gene data show CDR1 as SQVTM and CDR2 as ANQGSEA. Trimming removed 4 bases from V and 4 bases from J, with 9 bases in between. This CDR3 spans 12 amino acids. CDR3 region: CSVVYPADTQYF. As DNA, the CDR3 is TGCAGCGTTGTGTATCCGGCAGATACGCAGTATTTT.

This chain connects TRBV10-1 to TRBJ2-7; TRBD1 might be the D (5 bases). Germline-derived CDR1 and CDR2 are WNHNN and SYGVQD (reference sequence). The CDR3 consists of 14 residues. V was pared by 8 bases and J by 5 bases, with 19 bases between. The DNA of the CDR3 is TGCGCCAGCCCCAGACAGTCTTCATCCAACGAGCAGTACTTC. Its translation is CASPRQSSSNEQYF.

The rearrangement joins TRBV18 to TRBJ2-1, with a weak D call TRBD1 (6 bases). This CDR3 has 18 amino acids. With 8 bases removed from V and 7 bases from J, the gap between germline ends came to 30 bases. Germline V gene sequence: CDR1 KGHSH, CDR2 LQKENI. The CDR3 DNA reads as TGTGCCAGCGCGCCGGGACATCTGGTCTTTTCGGGTCGGAATGAGCAGTTCTTC. Translation gives CASAPGHLVFSGRNEQFF.

The gene calls are TRBV5-1 and TRBJ2-7, with 10 bases fitting TRBD1. CDR3 length: 15 residues. Germline V lookup: CDR1 SGHRS, CDR2 YFSETQ. V lost 3 bases to trimming and J lost 6 bases; unmatched junction nucleotides: 9. CDR3 DNA: TGCGCCAGCAGCTCATCCGGGACAGGGGTTGGCGAGCAGTACTTC. Translated, it gives CASSSSGTGVGEQYF.

This clone turned up a few times. The rearrangement joins TRBV27 to TRBJ1-3, with TRBD1 as a possible D gene (6 bases). The ends were cut back, 4 bases at V and 4 bases at J, with 14 bases in the middle. This CDR3 spans 15 amino acids. Germline CDR1 MNHEY, CDR2 SMNVEV (reference sequence). CDR3 sequence reads: CASSSFQGNGNTIYF. CDR3 nucleotide sequence: TGTGCCAGCAGTTCCTTTCAGGGGAACGGAAACACCATATATTTT.

This chain links TRBV5-1 with TRBJ2-5; perhaps TRBD2 as D (5 bases). Trimming shortened V by 4 bases and J by 4 bases, and 11 bases separated the two germline ends. The CDR3 is 13 residues long. The germline CDR1 and CDR2 sequences are SGHRS and YFSETQ. CDR3: CASSREGRETQYF. DNA of the CDR3: TGCGCCAGCAGCCGTGAGGGCAGAGAGACCCAGTACTTC.

This sequence joins TRBV12-5 and TRBJ1-4; D unresolved. From germline, CDR1 is LGHNT and CDR2 FRNRAP. This CDR3 is built from 14 residues. The V end lost 6 bases, the J end lost 5 bases, and 13 bases lay between the germline ends. Written as DNA, the CDR3 is TGTGCTAGTGGCCTAAGACTGACGAATGAAAAACTGTTTTTT. Translation: CASGLRLTNEKLFF.

The CDR3 here is CASTYQGWHEQYF. The CDR3 nucleotides are TGTGCCAGCACCTACCAGGGTTGGCACGAGCAGTACTTC. The chain employs TRBV13 and TRBJ2-7; a possible D gene is TRBD1 (5 bases). V was shortened by 7 bases and J by 5 bases, with 15 bases between the two germline ends. This CDR3 comprises 13 residues. Germline V gene lookup returns CDR1 PRHDT and CDR2 FYEKMQ (reference sequence).

The chain employs TRBV12-5 and TRBJ2-3, with D perhaps TRBD2 (5 bases). With 1 base removed from V and 5 bases from J, the gap between germline ends came to 13 bases. The length of the CDR3 is 15 residues. The germline V gene has CDR1 LGHNT and CDR2 FRNRAP. In DNA form, the CDR3 reads TGTGCTAGTGGTTTGGGGGTTTCGAGGGTAGATACGCAGTATTTT. It is translated as CASGLGVSRVDTQYF.

The V gene is TRBV5-4, the J gene TRBJ1-1, with D hard to call. Germline V gives CDR1 SGHNT, CDR2 YYREEE (reference sequence). The CDR3 spans 12 residues. Trimming took off 6 bases at V and 4 bases at J, with 10 bases between the two ends. The CDR3 here is CASKEGPTEAFF. CDR3 sequence (DNA): TGTGCCAGCAAGGAGGGCCCCACTGAAGCTTTCTTT.